Listed here are 18 T cell receptor beta chains from one sample, sequenced in a study of identical twins. TCRdb used MiXCR to reprocess the 5' RACE reads, holding one entry per CDR3 protein. The sample consists of 650,000 to 800,000 distinct CDR3 sequences, 8.6% of them appearing once. This same sample was also taken into another study, of yellow fever vaccine responses in identical twins.

Sequenced material: PBMCs. These receptors were collected from a woman aged 18-30 years in good health.

The rearrangement uses TRBV12-3 or TRBV12-4 and TRBJ2-4, with D perhaps TRBD2 (5 bases). The CDR3 contains 15 residues. Trimming removed 7 bases at V and 0 bases at J, with 13 bases between. CDR3 nucleotide sequence: TGTGCCAGCACCTTCGGGGTAGGAGCCAAAAACATTCAGTACTTC. This encodes CASTFGVGAKNIQYF.

V is TRBV27 and J is TRBJ2-4, with TRBD2 matching over 9 bases. Trimming removed 6 bases from V and 1 base from J; junction bases left unmatched: 7. There are 16 residues in the CDR3. Looked up from germline, CDR1 is MNHEY and CDR2 is SMNVEV (reference sequence). In DNA, the CDR3 is TGTGCCAGCAGACAAGCGGGAGGAGGGGCCAAAAACATTCAGTACTTC. It codes for CASRQAGGGAKNIQYF.

This clonotype was found a few times. DNA of the CDR3: TGTGCCAGCAGAACAGATGGATTGTACAATGAGCAGTTCTTC. It is translated as CASRTDGLYNEQFF. The chain has TRBV12-3 or TRBV12-4 and TRBJ2-1; D is ambiguous. Trimming took off 6 bases at V and 4 bases at J, with 13 bases between the two ends. There are 14 residues in the CDR3.

V is TRBV18 and J is TRBJ2-2; 8 positions match TRBD2. CDR3 size: 16 residues. Germline loops: CDR1 KGHSH, CDR2 LQKENI. Trimming removed 4 bases from V and 4 bases from J; junction bases left unmatched: 8. The CDR3 protein is CASSLPGLGVTGELFF. In DNA, the CDR3 is TGTGCCAGCTCACTCCCGGGACTAGGAGTCACCGGGGAGCTGTTTTTT.

The chain has TRBV2 and TRBJ2-7, with D tentatively TRBD1 (5 bases). The CDR3 runs to 13 residues. Germline CDR1 and CDR2: SNHLY and FYNNEI. V lost 7 bases to trimming and J lost 0 bases, with 10 bases between them. In DNA, the CDR3 is TGTGCCAGCACTGGACATAACTCCTACGAGCAGTACTTC. It codes for CASTGHNSYEQYF.

This rearrangement joins TRBV29-1 to TRBJ1-4, with a possible D match to TRBD1 (5 bases). The V and J ends lost 6 bases and 8 bases respectively, with 10 bases between them. The CDR3 is 11 amino acids. The germline V gene encodes CDR1 SQVTM and CDR2 ANQGSEA. The CDR3 sequence: CSVAGSEKLFF. The DNA for the CDR3 is TGCAGCGTCGCAGGGTCGGAAAAACTGTTTTTT.

In this sample, this clonotype turned up a few times. The genes are TRBV21-1 and TRBJ2-3; the DNA was not used to check the table's D call, TRBD1. TRBV21-1 is a pseudogene locus. The CDR3 extends over 17 amino acids. This chain's CDR3 is CASSNEGRKTSTDTQYF. In DNA form, the CDR3 reads TGTGCCAGCAGCAACGAGGGGCGCAAGACCTCTACAGATACGCAGTATTTT.

This clonotype was seen ten or more times. The rearrangement uses TRBV9 and TRBJ2-5, with 7 bases lining up with TRBD2. Germline CDR1 SGDLS, CDR2 YYNGEE. The J segment lost 5 bases and the V segment lost 0 bases, leaving 4 bases of the junction unmatched. CDR3 length: 14 amino acids. As DNA, the CDR3 is TGTGCCAGCAGCGTAGGACTAGCTGCGGAGACCCAGTACTTC. Protein product: CASSVGLAAETQYF.

This clonotype has more than one count but fewer than ten. V and J are TRBV7-6 and TRBJ2-7; 11 bases map to TRBD2. V lost 4 bases and J lost 0; bases outside the gene matches: 8. The CDR3 spans 17 residues. Germline values: CDR1 SGHVS, CDR2 FNYEAQ. CDR3 sequence: CASSSQFGTSGSYEQYF. CDR3 nucleotide sequence: TGTGCCAGCAGCTCTCAATTCGGGACTAGCGGCTCCTACGAGCAGTACTTC.

The table lists this clonotype with many counts. At one boundary the junction diverges from the germline segment, which might be a read error. This chain uses TRBV18 with TRBJ2-3, with D unresolved. Germline V lookup: CDR1 KGHSH, CDR2 LQKENI. This CDR3 is 15 amino acids long. The CDR3 region is CASSLSLTSRDTQYF. CDR3 sequence (DNA): TGTGCCAGCTCACTTTCGCTAACCAGCAGAGATACGCAGTATTTT.

This clonotype was observed at least ten times. This chain joins TRBV12-3 or TRBV12-4 and TRBJ1-1; D gene unclear. V was shortened by 6 bases and J by 6 bases, with 11 bases between the two germline ends. The CDR3 consists of 12 residues. The CDR3 is CASSETEAEAFF. Here the CDR3 DNA reads TGTGCCAGCAGCGAGACCGAGGCTGAAGCTTTCTTT.

This clonotype appeared a few times. V usage is TRBV28 and J usage is TRBJ1-5, with unresolved D. Trimming took off 4 bases at V and 4 bases at J, with 8 bases between the two ends. CDR3 length: 13 amino acids. CDR1 and CDR2 (germline): MDHEN, SYDVKM. The CDR3 sequence: CASSWTLNQPQHF. The CDR3 DNA reads TGTGCCAGCAGTTGGACGTTGAATCAGCCCCAGCATTTT. The full variable domain, completed using reference TRBV28 and TRBJ1-5, is DVKVTQSSRYLVKRTGEKVFLECVQDMDHENMFWYRQDPGLGLRLIYFSYDVKMKEKGDIPEGYSVSREKKERFSLILESASTNQTSMYLCASSWTLNQPQHFGDGTRLSIL.

In this sample, this clonotype turned up a few times. The chain couples TRBV15 to TRBJ2-5; the D is unclear. This CDR3 spans 14 amino acids. V lost 7 bases to trimming and J lost 5 bases, with 17 bases between them. Germline CDR1 reads LNHNV; CDR2 reads YYDKDF (reference sequence). As DNA, the CDR3 is TGTGCCACCAAGCGAGTGGTTGCGGTGGAGACCCAGTACTTC. Translated, it gives CATKRVVAVETQYF. The full variable domain, with the rest looked up from reference TRBV15 and TRBJ2-5, is DAMVIQNPRYQVTQFGKPVTLSCSQTLNHNVMYWYQQKSSQAPKLLFHYYDKDFNNEADTPDNFQSRRPNTSFCFLDIRSPGLGDTAMYLCATKRVVAVETQYFGPGTRLLVL.

This clonotype was picked up a small number of times. The chain employs TRBV29-1 and TRBJ2-3; TRBD2 might be the D (6 bases). The CDR3 is 15 amino acids. Germline V gene data show CDR1 as SQVTM and CDR2 as ANQGSEA. V was shortened by 3 bases and J by 2 bases, with 15 bases between the two germline ends. The CDR3 coding sequence is TGCAGCGTTGAGGGCGGACTAATTCCCACAGATACGCAGTATTTT. Protein product: CSVEGGLIPTDTQYF.

A few counts support this clonotype. V is TRBV5-1 and J is TRBJ1-3; 8 nucleotides agree with TRBD1. This CDR3 comprises 15 residues. Germline values: CDR1 SGHRS, CDR2 YFSETQ. V gave up 4 bases and J gave up 0 bases; unmatched junction bases: 3. Written as DNA, the CDR3 is TGCGCCAGCAGCGCCGACAGGGGCTCTGGAAACACCATATATTTT. It yields the protein CASSADRGSGNTIYF.

This rearrangement joins TRBV27 to TRBJ2-1; the D is unclear. V was pared by 3 bases and J by 8 bases, with 17 bases between. Germline V lookup: CDR1 MNHEY, CDR2 SMNVEV (reference sequence). The CDR3 contains 15 residues. CDR3 residues: CASSLWQESSDEQFF. The CDR3 DNA reads as TGTGCCAGCAGTTTGTGGCAGGAGTCCTCGGATGAGCAGTTCTTC.

The chain uses TRBV29-1 and TRBJ2-3; D is possibly TRBD2 (6 bases). V lost 2 bases to trimming and J lost 4 bases, with 7 bases between them. Germline V CDR1 and CDR2: SQVTM, ANQGSEA. The CDR3 sequence is 12 residues long. In nucleotides, the CDR3 is TGCAGCGTTGAACTAGCGTCAGATACGCAGTATTTT. Protein product: CSVELASDTQYF.

V and J are TRBV5-1 and TRBJ2-7, with 10 nucleotides matching TRBD1. The germline V gene has CDR1 SGHRS and CDR2 YFSETQ. The CDR3 extends over 13 amino acids. With 5 bases clipped from V and 6 bases from J, the junction kept 5 bases outside the gene matches. CDR3 sequence: CASRGTGEGEQYF. The CDR3 DNA sequence: TGCGCCAGCAGAGGGACAGGGGAGGGCGAGCAGTACTTC. Variable domain in full (rest from reference TRBV5-1 and TRBJ2-7): KAGVTQTPRYLIKTRGQQVTLSCSPISGHRSVSWYQQTPGQGLQFLFEYFSETQRNKGNFPGRFSGRQFSNSRSEMNVSTLELGDSALYLCASRGTGEGEQYFGPGTRLTVT.